These 10 T cell receptor beta chains originate from one sample sequenced in a study of cytomegalovirus exposure and HLA in healthy donors. PCR primers comprised 60 Vbeta and 13 Jbeta primers. The data were produced by immunoSEQ multiplex PCR, yet TCRdb's version contains in-frame clones alone and is incomplete. This sample has 70,000 to 100,000 clones, with roughly 69% found just once. Specimen: PBMCs. The receptors shown here come from a woman aged 45-60 years in good health and CMV-seropositive.

In regard to this clone: The junction departs from the called germline gene at one end, perhaps through a read error. The J gene is TRBJ2-2, the V gene TRBV27; possible D gene TRBD2, 5 bases. Germline V gene lookup returns CDR1 MNHEY and CDR2 SMNVEV (reference sequence). The CDR3 is 12 residues long. CDR3 in amino acids: CASTRGTGELVF. In DNA, the CDR3 is TGTGCCAGCACTCGAGGCACCGGGGAGCTGGTTTTT.

This clone was counted a single time. The chain has TRBV6-5 and TRBJ2-5; 7 bases map to TRBD2. The CDR3 length is 14 residues. Germline V gene sequence: CDR1 MNHEY, CDR2 SVGAGI. Trimming took 10 bases from V and 2 from J; bases not matched to a gene: 10. The CDR3 coding sequence is TGTGCCATCGGGAGGCTAGCGTCACAAGAGACCCAGTACTTC. It codes for CAIGRLASQETQYF.

The chain couples TRBV19 to TRBJ1-2; a weak D match, TRBD1 (5 bases). The CDR3 loop spans 13 amino acids. Germline loops: CDR1 LNHDA, CDR2 SQIVND (reference sequence). V lost 8 bases to trimming and J lost 2 bases, with 12 bases between them. This CDR3 is CASEPGLNYGYTF. CDR3 DNA: TGTGCCAGTGAGCCGGGACTGAACTATGGCTACACCTTC.

The CDR3 spells CASGGGPNTGELFF. The CDR3 bases are TGTGCCAGCGGCGGGGGTCCAAACACCGGGGAGCTGTTTTTT. The gene calls are TRBV27 and TRBJ2-2; 7 nucleotides match TRBD2. The junction had 5 bases not matched to a gene; V was cut back by 8 bases and J by 2 bases. CDR3 length: 14 residues. Germline CDR1 reads MNHEY; CDR2 reads SMNVEV (reference sequence).

This clone came up a few times. The CDR3 reads CAWSENGGTEAFF. In nucleotides, the CDR3 is TGTGCCTGGAGTGAAAACGGGGGCACTGAAGCTTTCTTT. The chain couples TRBV30 to TRBJ1-1, with TRBD1 as a possible D gene (5 bases). CDR1 GTSNPN and CDR2 SVGIG come from the germline V gene (reference sequence). This CDR3 has 13 amino acids. V gave up 1 base and J gave up 4 bases, with 10 bases separating them.

The chain has TRBV9 and TRBJ2-5; D remains ambiguous. The CDR3 contains 15 residues. Germline values: CDR1 SGDLS, CDR2 YYNGEE. The V end lost 0 bases, the J end lost 5 bases, and 14 bases lay between the germline ends. The CDR3 reads CASSVGAAYSETQYF. Written as DNA, the CDR3 is TGTGCCAGCAGCGTAGGGGCAGCCTATTCGGAGACCCAGTACTTC.

CDR3 in DNA: TGCGCCAGCAGCCCCGAACAGGGGGCGTGGGCTGAAGCTTTCTTT. This codes for CASSPEQGAWAEAFF. V gene TRBV5-1 combines with J gene TRBJ1-1; TRBD1 matches at 9 bases. The CDR3 is 15 residues long. Germline values: CDR1 SGHRS, CDR2 YFSETQ. Trimming took 4 bases from V and 6 from J; bases not matched to a gene: 10.

The genes are TRBV10-3 and TRBJ2-2; 9 nucleotides line up with TRBD1. J was trimmed by 5 bases and V by 8 bases; bases with no gene match: 3. Germline CDR1 is ENHRY and CDR2 is SYGVKD. The CDR3 totals 13 residues. Here the CDR3 reads CAIWTGETGELFF. The CDR3 bases are TGTGCCATCTGGACAGGGGAAACCGGGGAGCTGTTTTTT.

The chain employs TRBV5-5 and TRBJ1-1, with unresolved D. There are 17 residues in the CDR3. Deletions cut 0 bases from V and 0 bases from J, with 15 bases between. Germline CDR1 is SGHKS and CDR2 is YYEKEE (reference sequence). The CDR3 loop reads CASSLVQVIVVNTEAFF. CDR3 DNA sequence: TGTGCCAGCAGCTTGGTCCAGGTGATTGTCGTGAACACTGAAGCTTTCTTT. The whole variable domain, filled in from reference TRBV5-5 and TRBJ1-1, reads DAGVTQSPTHLIKTRGQQVTLRCSPISGHKSVSWYQQVLGQGPQFIFQYYEKEERGRGNFPDRFSARQFPNYSSELNVNALLLGDSALYLCASSLVQVIVVNTEAFFGQGTRLTVV.

The chain's CDR3 is CASSSRTGSNTGELFF. CDR3 DNA sequence: TGTGCCAGCAGCTCGAGGACAGGCTCGAACACCGGGGAGCTGTTTTTT. V gene TRBV5-4 combines with J gene TRBJ2-2; TRBD1 matches 7 bases. The CDR3 length is 16 residues. Germline V gene sequence: CDR1 SGHNT, CDR2 YYREEE (reference sequence). The V gene end was trimmed by 3 bases and the J gene end by 0 bases; junction bases not matched to a gene: 5.